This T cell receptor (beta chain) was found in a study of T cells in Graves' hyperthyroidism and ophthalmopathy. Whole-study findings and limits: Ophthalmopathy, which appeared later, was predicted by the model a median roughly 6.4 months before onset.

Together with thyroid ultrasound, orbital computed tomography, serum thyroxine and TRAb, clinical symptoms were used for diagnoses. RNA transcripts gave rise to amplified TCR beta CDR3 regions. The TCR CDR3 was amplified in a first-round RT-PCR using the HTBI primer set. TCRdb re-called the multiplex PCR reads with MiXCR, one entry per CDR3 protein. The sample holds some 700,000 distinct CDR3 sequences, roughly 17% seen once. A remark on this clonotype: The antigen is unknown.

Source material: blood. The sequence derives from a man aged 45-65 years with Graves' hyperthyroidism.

Here the CDR3 reads CASTGRGRSLYNEQFF. In nucleotides, the CDR3 is TGTGCCTCCACCGGCCGTGGACGGAGCCTTTACAATGAGCAGTTCTTC. V usage is TRBV2 and J usage is TRBJ2-1; D gene ambiguous. The CDR3 has 16 residues. The germline V gene encodes CDR1 SNHLY and CDR2 FYNNEI. V dropped 11 bases and J dropped 4 bases, with 24 bases sitting between them.